This T cell receptor beta chain originates from a study of cytomegalovirus exposure and HLA in healthy donors. Study outcomes and limitations: Specificity of a few CMV-associated chains for CMV antigens was verified in vitro.

CDR1 GTSNPN and CDR2 SVGIG come from the germline V gene (reference sequence). The CDR3 consists of 14 residues. Trimming left V 0 bases short and J 0 bases short, with 6 bases between. PCR amplification relied on 60 Vbeta primers (plus 13 Jbeta primers). The method was immunoSEQ multiplex PCR; TCRdb's version includes in-frame clones alone and lacks a portion of them. The data show under 200,000 clones, 70% to 90% seen once. Comment on this clone: The antigen remains unidentified.

The source material was PBMCs. This TCR was sampled from a man between 18 and 29 years old in good health and CMV-seropositive. The V and J genes are TRBV30 and TRBJ2-4; D gene uncertain. CDR3 loop: CAWSVGQAKNIQYF. DNA of the CDR3: TGTGCCTGGAGTGTGGGCCAAGCCAAAAACATTCAGTACTTC.